This TCR beta chain was profiled in a study of T cells in Graves' hyperthyroidism and ophthalmopathy. Study-wide results and limits: By a 13 V-J model, ophthalmopathy was set apart from stable hyperthyroidism.

Recently diagnosed hyperthyroidism of less than 2 months' duration affected patients aged 18 to 65. In germline, CDR1 is MNHNS, CDR2 SASEGT. The CDR3 covers 14 residues. Using RNA transcripts as the source, TCR beta CDR3 regions were amplified. When the TCR CDR3 underwent first-round RT-PCR, the HTBI primer set was used. TCRdb reprocessed the multiplex PCR reads with MiXCR, giving one entry per CDR3 protein. The table lists approximately 590,000 distinct CDR3 sequences, under 60% of them singletons. With respect to this clonotype: Its specificity is not known. The junction does not match germline at one end; this may be a read error.

The rearrangement links TRBV6-1 to TRBJ1-1; no reliable D call. The clonotype comes from a woman younger than 30 with Graves' hyperthyroidism. Sample: peripheral blood or thyroid tissue (not recorded which). The CDR3 reads CASIPQLLNTEALF. CDR3 nucleotides: TGTGCCAGCATCCCACAACTACTGAACACTGAAGCTCTCTTT.